The rows below give T cell receptor beta chains drawn from one sample of a study of cytomegalovirus exposure and HLA in healthy donors. Sequenced by immunoSEQ multiplex PCR; TCRdb stores in-frame clones only, minus some. The sample has approximately 79,000 clones, around 77% seen once. The sequenced sample was PBMCs. The receptors here all came from a boy between 10 and 17 years old in good health and CMV-seronegative. The CDR3 runs from the conserved cysteine through the conserved F or W. A D gene is named only where the DNA matches it firmly. A clone size is listed for some rows: how often the clone was seen (once, few, many), or a class if it is expanded.

>NA|TRBD1|TRBV5-1|TRBJ2-4
TGCGCCAGCAGCTCGGGACAGGGCTACTTAGAGGCCAAAAACATTCAGTACTTC
CASSSGQGYLEAKNIQYF
>NA|TRBD2|TRBV28|TRBJ2-3
TGTGCCAGCAGTTTCGGCGGGAGGGCCGCAGATACGCAGTATTTT
CASSFGGRAADTQYF
>NA|NA|TRBV7-2|TRBJ1-5
TGTGCCAGCAGCTTACAGTTGGCACGAAATCAGCCCCAGCATTTT
CASSLQLARNQPQHF
>once|NA|TRBV2|TRBJ2-3
TGTGCCAGCAGTCTCGGGACTTCTTTCTCAGATACGCAGTATTTT
CASSLGTSFSDTQYF
>NA|NA|TRBV2|TRBJ2-7
TGTGCCAGCAGGGAACCAGGGTCTTCCTACGAGCAGTACTTC
CASREPGSSYEQYF
>once|TRBD2|TRBV29-1|TRBJ2-1
TGCAGCGTTGATCTAGCGGGAGCCTATGAGCAGTTCTTC
CSVDLAGAYEQFF
>NA|NA|TRBV6-1|TRBJ1-5
TGTGCCAGCAGTGAAGCTGAGGGGGGGGCCCCAAATCAGCCCCAGCATTTT
CASSEAEGGAPNQPQHF
>NA|TRBD1|TRBV5-1|TRBJ1-1
TGCGCCAGCAGCTTACCAGGGGGCTTAAACGATCCGAACACTGAAGCTTTCTTT
CASSLPGGLNDPNTEAFF
>NA|TRBD2|TRBV5-6|TRBJ2-3
TGTGCCAGCAGCTTTGCTAGCGGGGATACGCAGTATTTT
CASSFASGDTQYF
>NA|NA|TRBV15|TRBJ1-5
TGTGCCACCAGCTACCTTGGGGGGGATCAGCCCCAGCATTTT
CATSYLGGDQPQHF
>once|TRBD2|TRBV11-2|TRBJ2-1
TGTGCCAGCAGCTTCGCGTCTAGCGGCTCCTACAATGAGCAGTTCTTC
CASSFASSGSYNEQFF
>NA|NA|TRBV7-9|TRBJ1-2
TGTGCCAGCAGCACTGGACACGACGACTATGGCTACACCTTC
CASSTGHDDYGYTF
>NA|NA|TRBV2|TRBJ1-5
TGTGCCAGCAGGGAAGACAGCCTCAATCAGCCCCAGCATTTT
CASREDSLNQPQHF
>once|TRBD1|TRBV30|TRBJ2-7
TGTGCCTGGAGTATCGGGGGAGGGTTGGGGACAGGGGTGTACGAGCAGTACTTC
CAWSIGGGLGTGVYEQYF